This TCR beta chain was recovered during a study of T-cell memory formation after mild COVID-19. Germline V gene data show CDR1 as SEHNR and CDR2 as FQNEAQ (reference sequence). The V end lost 5 bases, the J end lost 0 bases, and 10 bases lay between the germline ends. The CDR3 sequence is 15 residues long. Notes on the study in general: CD8+ contracting clones occupied EMRA, while CD4+ ones occupied mainly CM and EM. There was no confirmation that second-wave clones peaking on day 37 were SARS-CoV-2 specific.

This clonotype was observed a handful of times. Its antigen remains unidentified. With constant-segment primers, 5'RACE yielded cDNA libraries of TCR alpha and TCR beta that carried sample barcodes and UMIs. TCRdb ran MiXCR on the 5' RACE reads and lists one entry per CDR3 protein. The table records some 190,000 distinct CDR3 sequences, roughly 17% of them present only once. Input material: PBMCs or a T cell subset sorted from them (not recorded which). This rearrangement joins TRBV7-9 to TRBJ2-2; D possibly uses TRBD1 or TRBD2 (6 bases each). This clonotype originated in an adult woman who had mild COVID-19 (a few samples of this study predate the infection). Cell type and time point are not known. CDR3 sequence reads: CASSKGGPNTGELFF. The CDR3 DNA sequence: TGTGCCAGCAGCAAGGGGGGCCCGAACACCGGGGAGCTGTTTTTT.